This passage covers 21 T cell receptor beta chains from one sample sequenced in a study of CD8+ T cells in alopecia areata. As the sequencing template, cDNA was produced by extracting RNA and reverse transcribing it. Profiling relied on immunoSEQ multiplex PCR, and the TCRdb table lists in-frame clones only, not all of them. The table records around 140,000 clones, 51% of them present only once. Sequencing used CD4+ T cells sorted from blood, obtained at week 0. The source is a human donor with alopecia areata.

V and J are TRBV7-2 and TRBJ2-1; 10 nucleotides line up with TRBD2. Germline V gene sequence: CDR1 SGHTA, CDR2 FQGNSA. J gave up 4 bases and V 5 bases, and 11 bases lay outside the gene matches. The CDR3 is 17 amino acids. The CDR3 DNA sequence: TGTGCCAGCAGCGAACGGCCTAGCGGGAGACCATACAATGAGCAGTTCTTC. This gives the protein CASSERPSGRPYNEQFF.

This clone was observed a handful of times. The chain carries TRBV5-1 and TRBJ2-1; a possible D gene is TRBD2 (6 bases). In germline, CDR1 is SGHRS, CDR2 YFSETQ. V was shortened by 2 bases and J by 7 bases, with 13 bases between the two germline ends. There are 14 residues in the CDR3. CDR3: CASSFGSSGNEQFF. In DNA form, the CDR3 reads TGCGCCAGCAGCTTCGGGAGCAGCGGGAATGAGCAGTTCTTC.

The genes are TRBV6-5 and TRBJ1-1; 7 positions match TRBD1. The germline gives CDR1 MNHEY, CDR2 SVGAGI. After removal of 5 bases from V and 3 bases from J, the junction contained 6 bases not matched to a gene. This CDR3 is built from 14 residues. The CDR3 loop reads CASSNRGGYTEAFF. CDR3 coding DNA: TGTGCCAGCAGTAACAGGGGAGGGTACACTGAAGCTTTCTTT.

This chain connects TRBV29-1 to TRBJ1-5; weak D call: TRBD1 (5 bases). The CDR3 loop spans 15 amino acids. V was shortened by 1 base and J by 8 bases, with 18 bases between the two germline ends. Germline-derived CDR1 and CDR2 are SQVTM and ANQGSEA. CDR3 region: CSVEVDGTGLEPQHF. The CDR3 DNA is TGCAGCGTTGAAGTTGATGGGACGGGACTTGAGCCCCAGCATTTT.

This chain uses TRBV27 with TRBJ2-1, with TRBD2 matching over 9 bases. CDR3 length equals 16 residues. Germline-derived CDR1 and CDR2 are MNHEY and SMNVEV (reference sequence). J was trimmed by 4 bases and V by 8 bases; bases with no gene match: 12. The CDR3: CASGPAAGGRYNEQFF. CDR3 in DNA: TGTGCCAGCGGTCCCGCCGCGGGAGGGCGGTACAATGAGCAGTTCTTC.

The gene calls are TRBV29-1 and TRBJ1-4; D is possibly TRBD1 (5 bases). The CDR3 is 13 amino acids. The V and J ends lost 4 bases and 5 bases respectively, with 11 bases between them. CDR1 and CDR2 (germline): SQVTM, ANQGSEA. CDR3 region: CSVVGPENEKLFF. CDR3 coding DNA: TGCAGCGTTGTGGGACCTGAGAATGAAAAACTGTTTTTT.

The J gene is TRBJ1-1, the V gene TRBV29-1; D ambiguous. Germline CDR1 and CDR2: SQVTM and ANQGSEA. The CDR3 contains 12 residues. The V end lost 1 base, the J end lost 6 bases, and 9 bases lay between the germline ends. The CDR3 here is CSVEGGIAEAFF. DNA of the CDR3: TGCAGCGTTGAAGGAGGCATCGCTGAAGCTTTCTTT.

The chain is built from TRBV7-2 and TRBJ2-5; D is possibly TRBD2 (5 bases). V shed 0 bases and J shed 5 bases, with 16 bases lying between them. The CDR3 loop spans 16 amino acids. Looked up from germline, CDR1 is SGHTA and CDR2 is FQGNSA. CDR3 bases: TGTGCCAGCAGCTTAGCGGGTGGTGGCGGAGGCGAGACCCAGTACTTC. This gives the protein CASSLAGGGGGETQYF.

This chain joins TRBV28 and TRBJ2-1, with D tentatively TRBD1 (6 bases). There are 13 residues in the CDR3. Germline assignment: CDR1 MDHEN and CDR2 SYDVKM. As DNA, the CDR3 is TGTGCTCTCAGGTCAGGGGCATACAATGAGCAGTTCTTC. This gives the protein CALRSGAYNEQFF.

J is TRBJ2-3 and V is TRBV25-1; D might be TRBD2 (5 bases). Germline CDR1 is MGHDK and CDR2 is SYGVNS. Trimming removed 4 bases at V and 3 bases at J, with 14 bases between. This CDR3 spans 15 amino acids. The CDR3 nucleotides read TGTGCCAGCAGTGGCGTTCGGCGGGCTACAGATACGCAGTATTTT. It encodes CASSGVRRATDTQYF.

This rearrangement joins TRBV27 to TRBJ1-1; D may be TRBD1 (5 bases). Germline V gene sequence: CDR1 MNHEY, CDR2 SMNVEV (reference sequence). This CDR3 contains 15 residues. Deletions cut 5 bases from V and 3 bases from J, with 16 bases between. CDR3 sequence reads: CASSKGQGLDTEAFF. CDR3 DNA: TGTGCCAGCAGTAAAGGTCAGGGCTTGGACACTGAAGCTTTCTTT.

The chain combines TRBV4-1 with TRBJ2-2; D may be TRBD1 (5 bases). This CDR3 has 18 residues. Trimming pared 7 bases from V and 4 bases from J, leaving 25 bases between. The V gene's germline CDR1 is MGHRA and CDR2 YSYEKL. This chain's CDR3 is CASTPKAWGRRTTGELFF. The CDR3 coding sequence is TGCGCCAGCACTCCCAAGGCTTGGGGCAGGCGAACCACCGGGGAGCTGTTTTTT.

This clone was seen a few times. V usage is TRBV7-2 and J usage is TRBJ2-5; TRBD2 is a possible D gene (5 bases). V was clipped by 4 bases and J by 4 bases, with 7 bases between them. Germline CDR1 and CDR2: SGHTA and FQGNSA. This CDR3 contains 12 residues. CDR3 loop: CASSSAVETQYF. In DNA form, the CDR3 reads TGTGCCAGCAGCTCAGCGGTAGAGACCCAGTACTTC.

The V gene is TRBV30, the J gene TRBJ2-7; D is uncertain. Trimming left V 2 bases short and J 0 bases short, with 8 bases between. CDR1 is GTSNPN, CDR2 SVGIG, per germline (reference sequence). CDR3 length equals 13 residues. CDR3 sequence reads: CAWSRRRSYEQYF. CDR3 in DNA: TGTGCCTGGAGTAGACGCCGCTCCTACGAGCAGTACTTC.

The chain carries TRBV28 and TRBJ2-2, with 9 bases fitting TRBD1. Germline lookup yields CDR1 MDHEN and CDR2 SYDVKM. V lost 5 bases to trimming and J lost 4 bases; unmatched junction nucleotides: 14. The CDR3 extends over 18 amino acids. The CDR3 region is CASSPPRGGQGSTGELFF. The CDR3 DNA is TGTGCCAGCAGTCCTCCTAGGGGTGGACAGGGGAGCACCGGGGAGCTGTTTTTT.

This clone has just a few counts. CDR3 sequence (DNA): TGCGCCAGCAGGGGGCGAAATGCTGGGGCCAACGTCCTGACTTTC. It specifies CASRGRNAGANVLTF. This chain joins TRBV4-1 and TRBJ2-6; TRBD1 is a possible D gene (5 bases). The V end lost 6 bases, the J end lost 2 bases, and 11 bases lay between the germline ends. The CDR3 runs 15 residues. CDR1 is MGHRA and CDR2 is YSYEKL in the germline V gene.

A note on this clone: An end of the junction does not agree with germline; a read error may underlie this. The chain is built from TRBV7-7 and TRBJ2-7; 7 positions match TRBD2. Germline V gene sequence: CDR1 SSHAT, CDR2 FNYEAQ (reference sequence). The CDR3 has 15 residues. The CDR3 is CASSLARSGVYEQYF. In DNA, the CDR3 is TGTGCTAGCAGCTTAGCGCGGAGCGGGGTCTACGAGCAGTACTTC.

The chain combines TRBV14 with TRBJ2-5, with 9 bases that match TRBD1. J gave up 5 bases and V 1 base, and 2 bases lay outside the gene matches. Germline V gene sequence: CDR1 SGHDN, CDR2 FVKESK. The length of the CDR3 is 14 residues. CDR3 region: CASSQVGQGETQYF. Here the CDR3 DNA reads TGTGCCAGCAGCCAAGTCGGACAGGGGGAGACCCAGTACTTC.

CDR3 residues: CSAPRGDTQYF. The CDR3 DNA follows: TGCAGTGCCCCAAGGGGAGATACGCAGTATTTT. The rearrangement links TRBV20-1 to TRBJ2-3; maybe TRBD1 (5 bases). Per the germline V gene, CDR1 is DFQATT and CDR2 is SNEGSKA (reference sequence). CDR3 length: 11 amino acids. The V and J ends lost 6 bases and 5 bases respectively, with 9 bases between them.

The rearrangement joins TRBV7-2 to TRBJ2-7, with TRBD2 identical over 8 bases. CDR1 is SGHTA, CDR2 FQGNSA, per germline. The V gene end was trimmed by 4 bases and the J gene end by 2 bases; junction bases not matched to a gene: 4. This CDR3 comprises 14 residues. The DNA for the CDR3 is TGTGCCAGCAGCTACCGGGAGGGTCCCTACGAGCAGTACTTC. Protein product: CASSYREGPYEQYF.

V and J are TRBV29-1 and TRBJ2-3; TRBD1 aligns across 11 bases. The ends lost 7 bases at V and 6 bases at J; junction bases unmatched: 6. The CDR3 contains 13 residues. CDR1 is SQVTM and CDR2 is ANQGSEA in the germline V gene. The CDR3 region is CSARTGGPDTQYF. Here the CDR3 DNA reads TGCAGCGCCAGGACAGGGGGCCCCGATACGCAGTATTTT.